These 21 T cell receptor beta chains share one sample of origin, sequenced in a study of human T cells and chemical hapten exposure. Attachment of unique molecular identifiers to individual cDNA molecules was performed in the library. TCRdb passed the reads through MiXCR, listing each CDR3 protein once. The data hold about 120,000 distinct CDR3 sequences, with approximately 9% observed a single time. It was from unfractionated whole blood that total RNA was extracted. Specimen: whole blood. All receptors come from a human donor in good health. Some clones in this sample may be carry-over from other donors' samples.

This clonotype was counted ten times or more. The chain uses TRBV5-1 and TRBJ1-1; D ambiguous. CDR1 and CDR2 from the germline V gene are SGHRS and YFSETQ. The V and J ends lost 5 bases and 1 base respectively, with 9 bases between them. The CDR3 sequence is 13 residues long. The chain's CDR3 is CASRAGWNTEAFF. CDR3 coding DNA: TGCGCCAGCAGGGCGGGGTGGAACACTGAAGCTTTCTTT.

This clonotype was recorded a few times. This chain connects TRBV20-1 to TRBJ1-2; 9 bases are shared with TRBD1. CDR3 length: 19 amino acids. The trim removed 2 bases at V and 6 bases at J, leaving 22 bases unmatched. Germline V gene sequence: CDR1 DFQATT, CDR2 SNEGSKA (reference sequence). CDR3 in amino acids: CSARLGGGRDRGETHGYTF. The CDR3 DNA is TGCAGTGCTAGACTGGGCGGGGGCCGTGACAGGGGGGAAACCCATGGCTACACCTTC.

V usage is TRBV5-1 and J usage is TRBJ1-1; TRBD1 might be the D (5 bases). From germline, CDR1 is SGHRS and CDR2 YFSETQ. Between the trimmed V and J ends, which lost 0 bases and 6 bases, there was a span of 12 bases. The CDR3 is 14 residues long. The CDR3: CASSLGDHMAEAFF. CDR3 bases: TGCGCCAGCAGCTTGGGGGACCACATGGCTGAAGCTTTCTTT.

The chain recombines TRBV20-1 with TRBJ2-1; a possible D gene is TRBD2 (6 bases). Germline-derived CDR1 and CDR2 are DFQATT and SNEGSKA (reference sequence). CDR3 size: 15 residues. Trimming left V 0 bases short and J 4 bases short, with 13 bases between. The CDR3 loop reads CSARDSGTAYNEQFF. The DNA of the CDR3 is TGCAGTGCTAGAGATTCTGGGACTGCGTACAATGAGCAGTTCTTC.

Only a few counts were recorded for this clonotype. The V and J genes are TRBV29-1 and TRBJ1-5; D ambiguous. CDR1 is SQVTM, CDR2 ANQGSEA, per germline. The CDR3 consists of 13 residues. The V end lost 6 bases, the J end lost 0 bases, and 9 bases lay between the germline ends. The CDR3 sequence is CSVAENSNQPQHF. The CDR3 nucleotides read TGCAGCGTAGCAGAGAATAGCAATCAGCCCCAGCATTTT. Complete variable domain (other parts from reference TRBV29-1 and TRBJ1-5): SAVISQKPSRDICQRGTSLTIQCQVDSQVTMMFWYRQQPGQSLTLIATANQGSEATYESGFVIDKFPISRPNLTFSTLTVSNMSPEDSSIYLCSVAENSNQPQHFGDGTRLSIL.

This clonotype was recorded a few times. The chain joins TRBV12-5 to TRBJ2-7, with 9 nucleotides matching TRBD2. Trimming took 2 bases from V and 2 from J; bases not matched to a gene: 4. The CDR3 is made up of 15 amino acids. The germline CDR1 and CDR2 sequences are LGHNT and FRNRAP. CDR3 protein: CASGLHPSGAYEQYF. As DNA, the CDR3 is TGTGCTAGTGGTTTGCATCCTAGCGGGGCCTACGAGCAGTACTTC. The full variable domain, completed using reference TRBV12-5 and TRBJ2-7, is DARVTQTPRHKVTEMGQEVTMRCQPILGHNTVFWYRQTMMQGLELLAYFRNRAPLDDSGMPKDRFSAEMPDATLATLKIQPSEPRDSAVYFCASGLHPSGAYEQYFGPGTRLTVT.

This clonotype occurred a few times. The CDR3 DNA reads as TGTGCCAGCAGCCAGGAGGGGGCCGGACTAGCGGTCGATGAGCAGTTCTTC. This sequence encodes CASSQEGAGLAVDEQFF. The V gene is TRBV4-2, the J gene TRBJ2-1; 10 bases are a match to TRBD2. V was pared by 3 bases and J by 8 bases, with 13 bases of the junction left unmatched. Germline values: CDR1 LGHNA, CDR2 YNFKEQ. The CDR3 runs to 17 residues.

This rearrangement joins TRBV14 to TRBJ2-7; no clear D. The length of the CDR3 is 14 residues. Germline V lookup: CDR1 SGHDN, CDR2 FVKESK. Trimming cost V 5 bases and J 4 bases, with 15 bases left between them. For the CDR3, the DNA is TGTGCCAGCAGCAAGGCGAACCGGGCATACGAGCAGTACTTC. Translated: CASSKANRAYEQYF.

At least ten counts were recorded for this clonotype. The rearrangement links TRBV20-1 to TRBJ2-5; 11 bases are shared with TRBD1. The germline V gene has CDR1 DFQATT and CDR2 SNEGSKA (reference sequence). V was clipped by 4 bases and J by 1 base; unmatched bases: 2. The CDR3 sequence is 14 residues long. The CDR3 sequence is CSATGTGGQETQYF. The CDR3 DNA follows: TGCAGTGCTACAGGGACAGGGGGCCAAGAGACCCAGTACTTC.

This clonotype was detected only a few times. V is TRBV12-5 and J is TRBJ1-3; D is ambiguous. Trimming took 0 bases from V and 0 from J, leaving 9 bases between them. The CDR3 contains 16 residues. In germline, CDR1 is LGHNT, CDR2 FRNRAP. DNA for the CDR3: TGTGCTAGTGGTTTGGTGCGGGGTTCCTCTGGAAACACCATATATTTT. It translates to CASGLVRGSSGNTIYF.

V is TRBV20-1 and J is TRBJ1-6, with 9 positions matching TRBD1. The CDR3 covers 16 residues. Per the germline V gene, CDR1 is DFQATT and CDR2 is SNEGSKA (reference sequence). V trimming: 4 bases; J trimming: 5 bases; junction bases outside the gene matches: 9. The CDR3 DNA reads TGCAGTGCTACCCCGCGGACAGGGGCGGATAATTCACCCCTCCACTTT. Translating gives CSATPRTGADNSPLHF.

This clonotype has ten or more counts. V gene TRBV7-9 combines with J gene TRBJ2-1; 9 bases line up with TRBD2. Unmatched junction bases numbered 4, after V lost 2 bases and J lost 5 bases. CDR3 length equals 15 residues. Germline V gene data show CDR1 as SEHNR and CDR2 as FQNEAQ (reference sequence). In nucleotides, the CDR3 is TGTGCCAGCAGCTTATCTAGCGGGACCAACAATGAGCAGTTCTTC. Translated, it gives CASSLSSGTNNEQFF.

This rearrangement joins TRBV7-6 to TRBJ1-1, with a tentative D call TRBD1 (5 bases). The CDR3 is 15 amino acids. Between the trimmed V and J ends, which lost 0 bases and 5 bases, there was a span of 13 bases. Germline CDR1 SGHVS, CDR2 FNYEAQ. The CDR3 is CASSLARGGETEAFF. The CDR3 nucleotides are TGTGCCAGCAGCTTAGCGAGGGGAGGGGAAACTGAAGCTTTCTTT.

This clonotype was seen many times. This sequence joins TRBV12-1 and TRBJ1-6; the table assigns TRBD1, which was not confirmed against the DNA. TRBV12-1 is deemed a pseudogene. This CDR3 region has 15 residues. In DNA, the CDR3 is TGTGCCAGCAGCTTCCGGGACAGCTATAATTCACCCCTCCACTTT. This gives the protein CASSFRDSYNSPLHF.

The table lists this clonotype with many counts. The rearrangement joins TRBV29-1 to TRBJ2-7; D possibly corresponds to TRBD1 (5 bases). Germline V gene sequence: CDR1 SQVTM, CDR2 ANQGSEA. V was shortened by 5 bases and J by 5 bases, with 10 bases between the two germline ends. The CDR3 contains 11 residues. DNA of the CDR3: TGCAGCGTTACCAGACAGAACGAGCAGTACTTC. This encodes CSVTRQNEQYF.

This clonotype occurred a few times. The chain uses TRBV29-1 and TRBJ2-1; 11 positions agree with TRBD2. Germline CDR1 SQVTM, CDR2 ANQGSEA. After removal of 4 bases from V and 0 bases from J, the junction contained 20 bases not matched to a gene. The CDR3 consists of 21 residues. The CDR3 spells CSVGGRAESSGRIGSYNEQFF. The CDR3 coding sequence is TGCAGCGTTGGGGGCAGGGCCGAGTCTAGCGGGAGGATCGGCTCCTACAATGAGCAGTTCTTC.

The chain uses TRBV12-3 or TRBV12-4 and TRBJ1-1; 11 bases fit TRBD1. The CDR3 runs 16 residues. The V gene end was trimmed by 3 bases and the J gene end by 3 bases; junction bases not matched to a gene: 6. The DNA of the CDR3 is TGTGCCAGCAGTTTCCCGGGACAGGGGGTCTACACTGAAGCTTTCTTT. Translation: CASSFPGQGVYTEAFF.

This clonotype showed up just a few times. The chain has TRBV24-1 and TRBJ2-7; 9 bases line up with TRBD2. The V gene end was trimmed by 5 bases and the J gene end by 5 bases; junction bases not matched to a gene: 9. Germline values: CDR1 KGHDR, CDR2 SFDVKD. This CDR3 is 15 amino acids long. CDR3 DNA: TGTGCCACCAGTGCGGGGCCTAGCGGGAACCACGAGCAGTACTTC. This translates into CATSAGPSGNHEQYF.

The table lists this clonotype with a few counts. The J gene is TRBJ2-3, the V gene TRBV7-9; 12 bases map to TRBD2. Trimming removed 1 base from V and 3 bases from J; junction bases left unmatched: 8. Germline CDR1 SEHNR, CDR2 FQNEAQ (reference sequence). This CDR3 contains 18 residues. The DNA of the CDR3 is TGTGCCAGCAGCTTAGTTCGAACTAGCGGGGGGAATACAGATACGCAGTATTTT. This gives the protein CASSLVRTSGGNTDTQYF.

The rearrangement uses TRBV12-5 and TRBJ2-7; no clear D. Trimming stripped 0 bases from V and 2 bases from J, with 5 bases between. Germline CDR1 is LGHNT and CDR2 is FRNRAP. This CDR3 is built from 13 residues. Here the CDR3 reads CASGLVGPYEQYF. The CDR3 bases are TGTGCTAGTGGTTTGGTAGGACCCTACGAGCAGTACTTC.

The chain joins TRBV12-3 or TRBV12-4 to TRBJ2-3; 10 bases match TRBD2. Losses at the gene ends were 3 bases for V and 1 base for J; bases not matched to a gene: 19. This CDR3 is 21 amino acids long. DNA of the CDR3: TGTGCCAGCAGTTTCCTTTTCCGCCCCCGAGTAGCGGGGGGACGCACAGATACGCAGTATTTT. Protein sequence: CASSFLFRPRVAGGRTDTQYF.